This TCR beta chain was identified in a study of T cell repertoires in cytomegalovirus infection. The wider study: CMV infection together with matching HLA type was indicated by public TCR beta signatures. Overall study findings and caveats: In two of eight donors, the top clonotype was HLA-C-restricted CMV-specific. Carriers of CMV plus the relevant HLA were identified by cumulative public TCR beta family frequency.

About this clonotype itself: Its antigen is unidentified.

MiXCR, run by TCRdb on the reads, gives a single entry per CDR3 protein. The sample records about 400,000 distinct CDR3 sequences, less than 20% being singletons. V was clipped by 6 bases and J by 14 bases, with 13 bases between them. From germline, CDR1 is KGHDR and CDR2 SFDVKD. The CDR3 length is 11 residues. The sequence was obtained from a human donor in good health (CMV status not recorded). Some clones in this sample may be carry-over from other donors' samples. Sequencing was performed on PBMCs. This chain links TRBV24-1 with TRBJ2-1, with D perhaps being TRBD1 or TRBD2 (5 bases each). CDR3 sequence (DNA): TGTGCCACCAGTAGCGGACAATCTAAGTTCTTC. Encoded protein: CATSSGQSKFF.